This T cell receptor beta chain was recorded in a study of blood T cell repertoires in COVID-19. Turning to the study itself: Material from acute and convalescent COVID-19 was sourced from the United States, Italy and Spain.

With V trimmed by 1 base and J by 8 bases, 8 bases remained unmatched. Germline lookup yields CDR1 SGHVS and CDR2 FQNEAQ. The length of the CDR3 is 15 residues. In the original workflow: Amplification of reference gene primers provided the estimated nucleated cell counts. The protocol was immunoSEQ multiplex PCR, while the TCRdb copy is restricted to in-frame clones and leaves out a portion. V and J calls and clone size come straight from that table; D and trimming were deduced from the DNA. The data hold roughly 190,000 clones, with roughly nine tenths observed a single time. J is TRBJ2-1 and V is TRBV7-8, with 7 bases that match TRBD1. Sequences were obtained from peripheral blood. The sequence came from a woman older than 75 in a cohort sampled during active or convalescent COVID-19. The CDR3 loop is CASSLGIGGLDEQFF. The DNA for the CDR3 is TGTGCCAGCAGCTTAGGTATAGGGGGCTTAGATGAGCAGTTCTTC.